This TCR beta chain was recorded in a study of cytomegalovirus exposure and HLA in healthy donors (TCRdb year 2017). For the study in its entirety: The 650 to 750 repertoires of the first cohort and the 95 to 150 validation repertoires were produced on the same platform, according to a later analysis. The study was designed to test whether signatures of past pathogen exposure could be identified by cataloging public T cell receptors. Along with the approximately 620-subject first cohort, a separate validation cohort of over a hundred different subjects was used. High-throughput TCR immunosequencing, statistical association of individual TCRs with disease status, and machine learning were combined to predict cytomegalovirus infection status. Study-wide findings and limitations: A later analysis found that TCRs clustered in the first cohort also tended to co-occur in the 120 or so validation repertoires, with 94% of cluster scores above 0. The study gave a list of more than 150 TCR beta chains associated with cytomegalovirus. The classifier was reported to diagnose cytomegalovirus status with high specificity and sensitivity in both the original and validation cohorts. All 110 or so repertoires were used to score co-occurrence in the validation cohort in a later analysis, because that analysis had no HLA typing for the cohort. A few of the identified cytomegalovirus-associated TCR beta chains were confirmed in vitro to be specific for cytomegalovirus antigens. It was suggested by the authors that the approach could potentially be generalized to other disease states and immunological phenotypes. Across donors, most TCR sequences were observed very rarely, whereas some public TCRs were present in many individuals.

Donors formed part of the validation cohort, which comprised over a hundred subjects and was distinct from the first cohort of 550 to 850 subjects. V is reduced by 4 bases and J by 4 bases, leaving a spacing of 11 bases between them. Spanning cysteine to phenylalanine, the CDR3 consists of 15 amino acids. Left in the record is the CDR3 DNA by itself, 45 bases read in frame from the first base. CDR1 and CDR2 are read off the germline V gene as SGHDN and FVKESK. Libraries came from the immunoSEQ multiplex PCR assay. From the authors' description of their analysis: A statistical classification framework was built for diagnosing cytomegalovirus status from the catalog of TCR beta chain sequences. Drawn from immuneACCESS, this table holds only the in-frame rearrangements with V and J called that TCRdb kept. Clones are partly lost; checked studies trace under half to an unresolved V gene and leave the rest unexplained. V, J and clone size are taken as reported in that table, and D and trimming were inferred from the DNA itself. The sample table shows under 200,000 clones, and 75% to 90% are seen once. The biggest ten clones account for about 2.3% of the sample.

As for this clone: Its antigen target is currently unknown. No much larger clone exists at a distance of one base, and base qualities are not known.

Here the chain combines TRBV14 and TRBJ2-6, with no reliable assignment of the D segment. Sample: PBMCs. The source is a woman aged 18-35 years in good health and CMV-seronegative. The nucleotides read TGTGCCAGCAGCCCGACCGGGTACGGGGCCAACGTCCTGACTTTC. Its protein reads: CASSPTGYGANVLTF.